The 19 T cell receptor beta chains reported below all come from one sample, sequenced in a study of graft-versus-host responses after intestinal transplantation. Profiling relied on immunoSEQ multiplex PCR, and the TCRdb table lists in-frame clones only, not all of them. This sample has 85,000 to 100,000 clones; roughly 88% occur once, and the top ten carry roughly 1.4%. Sample: PBMCs, taken 255 days after intestinal transplant. These receptors all stem from a human patient who received an intestinal transplant, so some T cells may come from the graft donor.

The chain combines TRBV7-9 with TRBJ1-2, with 10 bases that match TRBD1. Germline CDR1 and CDR2: SEHNR and FQNEAQ (reference sequence). J was trimmed by 8 bases and V by 5 bases; bases with no gene match: 8. This CDR3 comprises 14 residues. CDR3 bases: TGTGCCAGCAGCGGAGGGACAGGGGATGAAGGCTACACCTTC. Its protein is CASSGGTGDEGYTF.

This clone showed up just a few times. The chain combines TRBV28 with TRBJ1-2, with TRBD1 matching over 7 bases. The CDR3 runs 13 residues. Germline-derived CDR1 and CDR2 are MDHEN and SYDVKM. Trimming took 5 bases from V and 5 from J; bases not matched to a gene: 5. CDR3 region: CASSLDRVYGYTF. As DNA, the CDR3 is TGTGCCAGCAGTCTAGACAGGGTTTATGGCTACACCTTC.

The chain recombines TRBV18 with TRBJ2-7, with no clear D. CDR1 KGHSH and CDR2 LQKENI come from the germline V gene. The CDR3 spans 15 residues. Deletions cut 3 bases from V and 3 bases from J, with 15 bases between. CDR3 amino acids: CASSPSAARFYEQYF. The CDR3 coding sequence is TGTGCCAGCTCACCGTCCGCGGCCAGGTTCTACGAGCAGTACTTC. Combining the CDR3 with reference TRBV18 and TRBJ2-7 gives the whole variable domain NAGVMQNPRHLVRRRGQEARLRCSPMKGHSHVYWYRQLPEEGLKFMVYLQKENIIDESGMPKERFSAEFPKEGPSILRIQQVVRGDSAAYFCASSPSAARFYEQYFGPGTRLTVT.

Only one count was recorded for this clone. V usage is TRBV27 and J usage is TRBJ2-3, with 9 bases lining up with TRBD2. V was clipped by 2 bases and J by 6 bases; unmatched bases: 6. Looked up from germline, CDR1 is MNHEY and CDR2 is SMNVEV (reference sequence). This CDR3 is 15 amino acids long. Written as DNA, the CDR3 is TGTGCCAGCAGTTTAATAGCGGGAGCACCCGATACGCAGTATTTT. Translating it yields CASSLIAGAPDTQYF.

The chain has TRBV19 and TRBJ2-7, with unresolved D. CDR3 length: 16 residues. Germline V lookup: CDR1 LNHDA, CDR2 SQIVND (reference sequence). V was clipped by 1 base and J by 3 bases, with 16 bases between them. The DNA of the CDR3 is TGTGCCAGTAGTATAGGGGCAGCTAACAATATCTACGAGCAGTACTTC. This gives the protein CASSIGAANNIYEQYF.

J is TRBJ1-2 and V is TRBV7-2; D ambiguous. Trimming shortened V by 1 base and J by 7 bases, and 4 bases separated the two germline ends. Germline V gene data show CDR1 as SGHTA and CDR2 as FQGNSA. This CDR3 is built from 11 residues. DNA for the CDR3: TGTGCCAGCAGCTTAGTAATTGGCTACACCTTC. Translated: CASSLVIGYTF.

The chain has TRBV7-8 and TRBJ2-4; 8 positions agree with TRBD2. The CDR3 has 16 residues. Germline values: CDR1 SGHVS, CDR2 FQNEAQ. J was trimmed by 4 bases and V by 5 bases; bases with no gene match: 10. CDR3 in amino acids: CASSTPGLGGKNIQYF. The CDR3 DNA reads as TGTGCCAGCAGCACGCCGGGACTAGGGGGTAAAAACATTCAGTACTTC.

This chain links TRBV2 with TRBJ2-3; TRBD1 matches at 8 bases. Germline V gene lookup returns CDR1 SNHLY and CDR2 FYNNEI. Losses at the gene ends were 1 base for V and 4 bases for J; bases not matched to a gene: 4. The CDR3 consists of 15 residues. The CDR3 coding sequence is TGTGCCAGCAGTGAAGAGGAACAGGGGGCAGATACGCAGTATTTT. Protein: CASSEEEQGADTQYF.

The rearrangement links TRBV13 to TRBJ2-5; unclear D gene. The CDR3 totals 14 residues. Trimming took off 5 bases at V and 1 base at J, with 11 bases between the two ends. The V gene's germline CDR1 is PRHDT and CDR2 FYEKMQ (reference sequence). The CDR3, as DNA: TGTGCCAGCAGCCTTGGACGGAGCCAAGAGACCCAGTACTTC. Translating gives CASSLGRSQETQYF.

The chain links TRBV6-5 to TRBJ1-6; TRBD1 matches at 11 bases. The CDR3 totals 15 residues. Germline CDR1 and CDR2: MNHEY and SVGAGI. J was trimmed by 9 bases and V by 6 bases; bases with no gene match: 7. The CDR3 DNA reads TGTGCCAGCAGCCCTGGACAGGGGGCTAGTTCACCCCTCCACTTT. Its protein product is CASSPGQGASSPLHF.

The chain combines TRBV6-5 with TRBJ2-7; the D is unclear. Deletions cut 8 bases from V and 0 bases from J, with 8 bases between. Germline CDR1 reads MNHEY; CDR2 reads SVGAGI. The length of the CDR3 is 12 residues. The CDR3 region has the DNA TGTGCCAGCGGTGATGTCTCCTACGAGCAGTACTTC. Its protein is CASGDVSYEQYF.

V is TRBV18 and J is TRBJ1-4; D not resolved. This CDR3 is 15 amino acids long. CDR1 is KGHSH, CDR2 LQKENI, per germline. Trimming shortened V by 2 bases and J by 7 bases, and 14 bases separated the two germline ends. The CDR3 here is CASSPFGVEGEKLFF. CDR3 coding DNA: TGTGCCAGCTCACCATTCGGGGTGGAGGGTGAAAAACTGTTTTTT.

This chain joins TRBV6-1 and TRBJ1-5, with D perhaps matching TRBD1 (6 bases). V was clipped by 6 bases and J by 0 bases, with 9 bases between them. Germline-derived CDR1 and CDR2 are MNHNS and SASEGT. The CDR3 runs 14 residues. CDR3 sequence (DNA): TGTGCCAGCAGCGAGGACAGTAGCAATCAGCCCCAGCATTTT. Its protein is CASSEDSSNQPQHF.

V and J are TRBV28 and TRBJ1-6; D not certain. Between the trimmed V and J ends, which lost 3 bases and 6 bases, there was a span of 0 bases. CDR1 and CDR2 (germline): MDHEN, SYDVKM. The CDR3 is 11 amino acids. The CDR3 loop is CASSFNSPLHF. DNA for the CDR3: TGTGCCAGCAGTTTTAATTCACCCCTCCACTTT.

The chain links TRBV29-1 to TRBJ1-4, with TRBD1 matching 8 bases. V lost 4 bases and J lost 3; bases outside the gene matches: 13. CDR3 length: 17 amino acids. Germline V lookup: CDR1 SQVTM, CDR2 ANQGSEA. The CDR3 DNA reads TGCAGCGTTGCCCAATGGACAGGGACCTCCTCTAATGAAAAACTGTTTTTT. Amino acid sequence: CSVAQWTGTSSNEKLFF.

The chain links TRBV9 to TRBJ2-2, with D perhaps TRBD1 (6 bases). The length of the CDR3 is 16 residues. Per the germline V gene, CDR1 is SGDLS and CDR2 is YYNGEE. Trimming took off 3 bases at V and 6 bases at J, with 18 bases between the two ends. The CDR3 spells CASSATLTGSSGELFF. The DNA for the CDR3 is TGTGCCAGCAGCGCAACCCTAACAGGGTCGTCCGGGGAGCTGTTTTTT.

The chain recombines TRBV7-8 with TRBJ1-2; 9 bases are shared with TRBD1. CDR1 and CDR2 from the germline V gene are SGHVS and FQNEAQ. V was pared by 5 bases and J by 4 bases, with 8 bases of the junction left unmatched. This CDR3 has 15 residues. The CDR3 region is CASSLYRGLGYGYTF. The DNA for the CDR3 is TGTGCCAGCAGCCTATACAGGGGGCTCGGCTATGGCTACACCTTC.

The chain uses TRBV6-5 and TRBJ2-1; D unresolved. V lost 4 bases to trimming and J lost 7 bases, with 8 bases between them. The CDR3 is 12 residues long. Germline assignment: CDR1 MNHEY and CDR2 SVGAGI. This CDR3 is CASSSVGNEQFF. The CDR3 nucleotides read TGTGCCAGCAGTTCAGTGGGAAATGAGCAGTTCTTC.

The V call is TRBV5-1, the J call TRBJ2-1, with D possibly TRBD1 on 5 matching bases. The V and J ends lost 1 base and 5 bases respectively, with 10 bases between them. The CDR3 is 14 amino acids. Germline CDR1 is SGHRS and CDR2 is YFSETQ. The CDR3 protein is CASSLQGMNNEQFF. CDR3 coding DNA: TGCGCCAGCAGCTTGCAGGGTATGAACAATGAGCAGTTCTTC.